This T cell receptor (beta chain) was identified during a study of early T cells in non-severe SARS-CoV-2 infection. Using its own MiXCR run on the 5' RACE reads, TCRdb lists one record per CDR3 protein. The sample has about 80,000 distinct CDR3 sequences; 11% to 15% are singletons. The CDR3 sequence is 15 residues long. Trimming left V 5 bases short and J 0 bases short, with 13 bases between. Germline V gene sequence: CDR1 SGHAT, CDR2 FQDESV (reference sequence). The receptor was isolated from an adult who was a healthcare worker with PCR-confirmed SARS-CoV-2 infection or an uninfected control (not recorded which). What was sequenced was whole blood. The gene calls are TRBV11-1 and TRBJ1-1, with D hard to call. Here the CDR3 DNA reads TGTGCCAGCAGCCCACCCCGACTCATGAACACTGAAGCTTTCTTT. Protein product: CASSPPRLMNTEAFF.